This entry lists 11 T cell receptor beta chains sequenced from one sample in a study of tumor-infiltrating lymphocytes in primary liver carcinoma. Making TCR beta cDNA involved around 520 ng total RNA and a constant-region primer. ARM-PCR, slightly modified, supplied the TCR beta libraries through three nested multiplex PCR rounds. In the first two PCR rounds, TRBV1-TRBV30 forward primers were paired with a C-beta reverse primer, and each round lasted roughly 9 cycles. One entry per CDR3 protein results from TCRdb running MiXCR on the multiplex PCR reads. The top ten clones hold around 15% of a sample with 80,000 or so distinct CDR3 sequences, about 64% of them seen once. Taking about 20-31 mg of unsorted bulk tissue, the authors co-extracted RNA and DNA. Sequencing was carried out using liver tumor tissue from sampling region 4. Subset specified: tumor region T4, right-lateral pole. The receptors come from a woman aged 55-70 years with primary liver carcinoma and hepatitis B virus infection.

Within the sample, this clonotype is medium-sized. This chain connects TRBV11-2 to TRBJ2-5, with 9 nucleotides matching TRBD1. J lost 7 bases, V lost 4 bases, and 7 bases had no gene match. The CDR3 spans 14 residues. Germline CDR1 SGHAT, CDR2 FQNNGV. CDR3 region: CASSWRQGEGTQYF. CDR3 DNA sequence: TGTGCCAGCAGCTGGAGACAGGGGGAAGGGACCCAGTACTTC. Supplemented by reference TRBV11-2 and TRBJ2-5, the full variable domain reads EAGVAQSPRYKIIEKRQSVAFWCNPISGHATLYWYQQILGQGPKLLIQFQNNGVVDDSQLPKDRFSAERLKGVDSTLKIQPAKLEDSAVYLCASSWRQGEGTQYFGPGTRLLVL.

Worth noting for this clonotype: A much larger clone lies a single base off, so this may be a read error. V usage is TRBV7-9 and J usage is TRBJ1-1; TRBD1 is a possible D gene (5 bases). This CDR3 is 14 amino acids long. The germline V and J ends were trimmed by 5 bases and 0 bases, with 10 bases remaining between them. The germline gives CDR1 SEHNR, CDR2 FQNEAQ (reference sequence). This CDR3 is CASSLRGMNTEAFF. CDR3 in DNA: TGTGCCAGCAGCCTCCGGGGGATGAACACTGAAGCTTTCTTT. The variable domain in full, completed from reference TRBV7-9 and TRBJ1-1, reads DTGVSQNPRHKITKRGQNVTFRCDPISEHNRLYWYRQTLGQGPEFLTYFQNEAQLEKSRLLSDRFSAERPKGSFSTLEIQRTEQGDSAMYLCASSLRGMNTEAFFGQGTRLTVV.

A remark on this clonotype: The conserved phenylalanine or tryptophan is not found at the CDR3 terminus, so this likely reflects a read error. The DNA is left out, because the CDR3 cannot be placed on it with certainty; the CDR3 is given as TCRdb lists it. The chain joins TRBV29-1 to TRBJ2-7. The CDR3 numbers 12 amino acids, ends counted. Germline CDR1 is SQVTM and CDR2 is ANQGSEA. The CDR3 protein is CSVEGSFGERYL.

For this clonotype: One junction end disagrees with the germline gene, perhaps due to a read error. CDR3 DNA: TGTACCAGCGGTGAGGGCACAGGGGATTCTCCCGCTGAAGCTTTCTTT. It specifies CTSGEGTGDSPAEAFF. V gene TRBV6-1 combines with J gene TRBJ1-1; 7 nucleotides agree with TRBD1. CDR3 length equals 16 residues. The germline V gene encodes CDR1 MNHNS and CDR2 SASEGT.

Of note for this clonotype: The conserved final phenylalanine or tryptophan is absent from the CDR3, which likely points to a read error. V and J are TRBV11-2 and TRBJ2-2, with no clear D. Deletions cut 10 bases from V and 8 bases from J, with 14 bases between. This CDR3 is built from 12 residues. The V gene's germline CDR1 is SGHAT and CDR2 FQNNGV. In nucleotides, the CDR3 is TGTGCCATCACCGACGTAGCTGGGGAGCTGTTTTGT. It encodes CAITDVAGELFC.

Remarks on this clonotype: It is likely a read error, because the conserved phenylalanine at the end of the CDR3 is missing. The chain is built from TRBV28 and TRBJ2-5, with D tentatively TRBD1 or TRBD2 (7 bases each). V was pared by 5 bases and J by 1 base, with 17 bases between. The V gene's germline CDR1 is MDHEN and CDR2 SYDVKM. CDR3 size: 16 residues. The CDR3 is CASSPQGGALQETQYL. CDR3 in DNA: TGTGCCAGCAGTCCCCAGGGGGGGGCGCTCCAAGAGACCCAGTACCTC.

As concerns this clonotype: The CDR3 ends on some other residue instead of the conserved phenylalanine or tryptophan, so this is likely a read error. CDR3 residues: CASSLVGEYRNTEAFS. CDR3 nucleotides: TGTGCCAGCAGCTTAGTCGGGGAGTACCGGAATACTGAAGCTTTCTCT. The V and J genes are TRBV11-3 and TRBJ1-1; D remains unclear. Germline-derived CDR1 and CDR2 are SGHNT and YENEEA. The CDR3 loop spans 16 amino acids. V lost 1 base and J lost 5, with 17 bases in between.

This clonotype came up many times. The chain combines TRBV6-6 with TRBJ1-2, with D possibly TRBD1 on 6 matching bases. Between the trimmed V and J ends, which lost 2 bases and 8 bases, there was a span of 9 bases. Germline V gives CDR1 MNHNY, CDR2 SVGAGI (reference sequence). This CDR3 is 12 amino acids long. CDR3 loop: CASSYGGHGYTF. Here the CDR3 DNA reads TGTGCCAGCAGTTACGGGGGGCACGGCTACACCTTC.

About this clonotype: One end of the junction does not line up with germline, which may come from a read error. The chain combines TRBV11-2 with TRBJ2-7, with 8 bases lining up with TRBD1. The germline CDR1 and CDR2 sequences are SGHAT and FQNNGV. The CDR3 extends over 16 amino acids. The CDR3 region has the DNA TGCGCCAGCAGCTTAGCGTCGGGGACAGGAGGACACGAGCAGTACTTC. Its protein product is CASSLASGTGGHEQYF.

This clonotype was counted only a few times. The J gene is TRBJ1-1, the V gene TRBV28, with no clear D. CDR3 length equals 14 residues. Deletions cut 4 bases from V and 0 bases from J, with 9 bases between. CDR1 and CDR2 from the germline V gene are MDHEN and SYDVKM. CDR3 in amino acids: CASSSLELNTEAFF. CDR3 coding DNA: TGTGCCAGCAGTTCTCTGGAATTGAACACTGAAGCTTTCTTT. The complete variable domain, with remaining parts taken from reference TRBV28 and TRBJ1-1, reads DVKVTQSSRYLVKRTGEKVFLECVQDMDHENMFWYRQDPGLGLRLIYFSYDVKMKEKGDIPEGYSVSREKKERFSLILESASTNQTSMYLCASSSLELNTEAFFGQGTRLTVV.

This clonotype has only a few counts. Its ends do not fully match the called genes, so a read error is possible. The chain carries TRBV5-4 and TRBJ1-1; the match to TRBD1 covers 7 bases. This CDR3 has 14 residues. CDR1 and CDR2 from the germline V gene are SGHNT and YYREEE (reference sequence). CDR3 nucleotides: TGTGCCAGCAGCTTGCAGGGACAGCGGTTTGAAGCTTCCTTT. Encoded protein: CASSLQGQRFEASF.